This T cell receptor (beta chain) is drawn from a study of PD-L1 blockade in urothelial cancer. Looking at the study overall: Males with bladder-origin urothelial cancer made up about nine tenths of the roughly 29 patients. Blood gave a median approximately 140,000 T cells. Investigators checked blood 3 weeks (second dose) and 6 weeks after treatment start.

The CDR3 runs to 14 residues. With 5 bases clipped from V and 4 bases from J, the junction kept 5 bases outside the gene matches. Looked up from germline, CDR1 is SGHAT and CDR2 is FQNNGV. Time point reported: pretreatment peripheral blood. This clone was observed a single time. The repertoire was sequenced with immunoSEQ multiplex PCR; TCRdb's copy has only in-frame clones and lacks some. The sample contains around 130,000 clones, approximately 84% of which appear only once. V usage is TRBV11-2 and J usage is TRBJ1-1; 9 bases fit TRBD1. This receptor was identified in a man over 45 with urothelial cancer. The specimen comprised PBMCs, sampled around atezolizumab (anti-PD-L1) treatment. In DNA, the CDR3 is TGTGCCAGCAGCCAGGCGACAGGGGGCACTGAAGCTTTCTTT. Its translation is CASSQATGGTEAFF.